This T cell receptor (beta chain) was sequenced in a study of T cells of healthy individuals (dated by TCRdb to 2017 to 2018). The method was 5' RACE. TCRdb names Illumina MiSeq as the instrument used. The raw public reads went through TCRdb reprocessing: fastp at Q25, MiXCR clone calling, in-frame beta chains kept. Each CDR3 protein appears once, grouped with its most common genes and DNA. In all, the sample holds roughly 76,000 distinct CDR3 sequences, and about 5% of those were seen once. Around 7.6% of the sample rests with the top ten. This clonotype was seen at least ten times. Its antigen has not been determined. Per-nucleotide qualities are absent, and no much larger clonotype sits a single base away. The CDR3 runs 15 residues from the cysteine to the phenylalanine. CDR3 DNA is the only sequence kept; it has 45 bases, read in frame from the first base. The germline ends are 12 bases apart after V is trimmed by 1 base and J by 4 bases. As encoded in the germline V gene, CDR1 is ENHRY while CDR2 is SYGVKD.

This sequence originates from a female donor in good health. The receptor chain draws on TRBV10-3 and TRBJ2-3; the D gene is perhaps TRBD1, from 6 matching bases. The nucleotide sequence is TGTGCCATCAGTGAGTTATGGCAGGGGTCAGATACGCAGTATTTT. This codes for CAISELWQGSDTQYF.